Below, one T cell receptor (beta chain) is given with its context. Its antigen target is currently unknown. Base qualities are not recorded, but no much larger clone differs from it by a single base. TCRbeta CDR3 regions were amplified from genomic DNA using the immunoSEQ Assay, a bias-controlled multiplex PCR. The study's processing was this. The number of nucleated cells in each sample was estimated by amplification of reference gene primers within the assay. To quantify the absolute abundance of each unique TCRbeta CDR3 rearrangement, sequence reads were collapsed and filtered. For each sample, productive Simpson clonality was calculated as the square root of Simpson's diversity index over productive rearrangements. Sourced from immuneACCESS, this table was stored by TCRdb with only in-frame sequences that have V and J called. A share of the clones is absent; for the studies checked, an unresolved V gene accounts for under half, and the remainder has no known explanation. V, J and clone size derive from that table, while D and trimming were established from the DNA sequence. The sample records 100,000 or so clones, approximately 80% of which are singletons. The ten most abundant clones make up 30% to 45% of the sample.

This specimen comes from a study of blood T cell repertoires in COVID-19 (dated by TCRdb to 2018 to 2020). Study-level background: Collaborator samples came from the United States, Italy and Spain and covered acute and convalescent phases of COVID-19. Subjects who had been exposed to COVID-19, were actively infected with it, or had recovered from it provided the deeply sampled blood TCRbeta repertoires that made up the dataset. Where HLA class I and class II types were available, the types were taken from metadata supplied by the sample provider, not from assay-based typing. The material from the prospective study consisted of cDNA or gDNA derived from T cells, B-cell-depleted T cells, or PBMCs. The sample metadata nearly always contained a de-identified subject ID, COVID-19 status, age in years and sex. The samples were drawn from two sources: the first 160 participants of the ongoing ImmuneRACE study, and over 1,000 subjects contributed by 6 global collaborators. The repertoires were made available in a free public database intended to serve as a resource for research on the immune response to SARS-CoV-2.

The collaborating institutions used their own protocols to collect whole blood in K2EDTA tubes. For TCRbeta analysis, collaborators shipped samples as frozen whole blood, isolated PBMCs, or DNA extracted from either of those sample types. CDR1 and CDR2 (SNHLY, FYNNEI) derive from the germline V gene. Trimming at the junction amounts to 5 bases on V and 4 bases on J, and the germline ends lie 8 bases apart. Including the terminal cysteine and phenylalanine, the CDR3 comprises 13 residues. Of the read, only the CDR3 DNA is kept; its 39 bases are in frame from base 1. Broad study findings and their caveats: The amount of clinical and demographic metadata varied by source and participant and was provided uncurated.

The sequencing input was peripheral blood. The clonotype originates from a man older than 75 with acute or convalescent COVID-19. The rearranged segments are TRBV2 and TRBJ1-4, with the D gene uncertain. The CDR3 reads as follows: CASSITGNEKLFF. The sequence in DNA is TGTGCCAGCAGTATTACGGGTAATGAAAAACTGTTTTTT.